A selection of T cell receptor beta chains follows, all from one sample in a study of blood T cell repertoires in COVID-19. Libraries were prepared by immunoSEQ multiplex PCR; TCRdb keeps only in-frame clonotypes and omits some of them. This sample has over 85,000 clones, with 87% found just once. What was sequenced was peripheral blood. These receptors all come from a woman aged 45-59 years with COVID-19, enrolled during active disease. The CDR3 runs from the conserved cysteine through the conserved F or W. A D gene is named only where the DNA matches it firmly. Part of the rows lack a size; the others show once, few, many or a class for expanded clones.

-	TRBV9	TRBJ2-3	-	TGTGCCAGCAGCGCCGACAGGTGGGGCGCAGATACGCAGTATTTT	CASSADRWGADTQYF
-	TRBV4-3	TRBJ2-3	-	TGCGCCAGCAGCCAAGAAGCCGTACGGGGGGATACGCAGTATTTT	CASSQEAVRGDTQYF
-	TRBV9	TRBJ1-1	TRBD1	TGTGCCAGCAGCGGGGGACAGAGGGGCACTGAAGCTTTCTTT	CASSGGQRGTEAFF
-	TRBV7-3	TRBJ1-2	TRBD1	TGTGCCAGCAGAACACAGGGGCATGGCTACACCTTC	CASRTQGHGYTF
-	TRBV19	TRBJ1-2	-	TGTGCCACCGGGGACATACCCAACTATGGCTACACCTTC	CATGDIPNYGYTF
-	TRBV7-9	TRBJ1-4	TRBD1	TGTGCCAGCAGCTCCCGGACAGGGATTAATGAAAAACTGTTTTTT	CASSSRTGINEKLFF
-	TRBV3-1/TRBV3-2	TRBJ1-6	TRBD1	TGTGCCAGCAGCCAAGCTGGGCAGGGGGCTTTTTCACCCCTCCACTTT	CASSQAGQGAFSPLHF
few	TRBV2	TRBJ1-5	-	TGTGCCAGCACTCCTGACAATAGCAATCAGCCCCAGCATTTT	CASTPDNSNQPQHF
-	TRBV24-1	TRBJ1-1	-	TGTGCCACCGAGGCGGCAGTTGGGTCGACTTTCTTT	CATEAAVGSTFF
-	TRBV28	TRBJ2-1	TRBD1	TGTGCCAGCAGTGCCGGACAGGCGTCGGGAAACAATGAGCAGTTCTTC	CASSAGQASGNNEQFF
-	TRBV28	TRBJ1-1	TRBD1	TGTGCCAGCAGTTTGCAGGGGGACACTGAAGCTTTCTTT	CASSLQGDTEAFF
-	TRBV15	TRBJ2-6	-	TGTGCCACCAGCAGAGATAGGGGATCTGGGGCCAACGTCCTGACTTTC	CATSRDRGSGANVLTF
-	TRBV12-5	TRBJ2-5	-	TGTGCTAGTGGGGGGCGCATAGAGACCCAGTACTTC	CASGGRIETQYF
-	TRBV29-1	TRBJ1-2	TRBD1	TGCAGCGTTGAAAAGGGGACAGGGCTTACCTATGGCTACACCTTC	CSVEKGTGLTYGYTF
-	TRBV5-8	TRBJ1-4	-	TGTGCCAGCACAACATCGTATGAAAAACTGTTTTTT	CASTTSYEKLFF
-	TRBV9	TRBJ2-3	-	TGTGCCAGCAGCACCGGACAGTTCACAGATACGCAGTATTTT	CASSTGQFTDTQYF
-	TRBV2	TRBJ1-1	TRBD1	TGTGCCAGCAGGGGAAGGACAGGGGGGAACACTGAAGCTTTCTTT	CASRGRTGGNTEAFF